One TCR beta chain is described in this entry. What it recognizes is unknown. CDR3 size: 13 residues. The germline CDR1 and CDR2 sequences are DFQATT and SNEGSKA (reference sequence). J lost 7 bases, V lost 3 bases, and 5 bases had no gene match. TCRdb fed the RT-PCR reads into MiXCR, producing one record per CDR3 protein. This table has just under 550,000 distinct CDR3 sequences, approximately 20% appearing once. The data are from a study of response to subunit inactivated influenza vaccine. Points from the study as a whole: With each seasonal influenza vaccination, the authors suggested, few new T cells are recruited.

The data also belong to a second study, concerning T cells expressing NK-cell markers. From that study: 5'RACE template switching built TCR beta cDNA with unique molecular identifiers. Sorted CD3+CD56-NKG2C+, CD3+CD56+NKG2C+ and CD3+CD56+NKG2C- T cells supplied the TCR beta repertoires. As a fraction of CD8+ T cells, dominant NKG2C+ clonotypes reached roughly 1.0-7.5% in 5 to 7 donors. In several donors, these clonotypes also led the CD3+CD56-NKG2C+ fraction.

The origin of this receptor is a man aged 45 to 65 who received an inactivated influenza vaccine. V is TRBV20-1 and J is TRBJ2-7; TRBD2 matches 11 bases. The material was CD4+ T cells sorted from PBMCs, obtained approximately 13 days after vaccination. CDR3 nucleotides: TGCAGTGCTAGCAATAGCGGGAGGGTTGAGCAGTACTTC. It specifies CSASNSGRVEQYF.